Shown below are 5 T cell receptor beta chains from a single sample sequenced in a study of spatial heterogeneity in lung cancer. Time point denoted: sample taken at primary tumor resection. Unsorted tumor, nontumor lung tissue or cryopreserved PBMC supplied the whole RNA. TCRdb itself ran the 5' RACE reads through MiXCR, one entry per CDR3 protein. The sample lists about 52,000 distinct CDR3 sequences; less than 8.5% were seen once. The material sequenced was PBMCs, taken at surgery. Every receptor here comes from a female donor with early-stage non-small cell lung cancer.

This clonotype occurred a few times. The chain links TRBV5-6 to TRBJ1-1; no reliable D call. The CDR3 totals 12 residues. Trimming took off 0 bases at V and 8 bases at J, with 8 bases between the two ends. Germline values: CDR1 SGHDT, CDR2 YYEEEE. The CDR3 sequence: CASSLGPREAFF. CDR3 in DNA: TGTGCCAGCAGCTTGGGACCCCGGGAAGCTTTCTTT. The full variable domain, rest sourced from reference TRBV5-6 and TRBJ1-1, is DAGVTQSPTHLIKTRGQQVTLRCSPKSGHDTVSWYQQALGQGPQFIFQYYEEEERQRGNFPDRFSGHQFPNYSSELNVNALLLGDSALYLCASSLGPREAFFGQGTRLTVV.

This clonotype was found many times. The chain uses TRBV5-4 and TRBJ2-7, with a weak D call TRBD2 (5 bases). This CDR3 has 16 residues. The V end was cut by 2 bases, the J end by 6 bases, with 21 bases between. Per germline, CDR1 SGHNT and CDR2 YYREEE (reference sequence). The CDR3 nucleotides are TGTGCCAGCAGCTTTGGCGGGTGGCAGGAATGGCCCGAGCAGTACTTC. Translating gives CASSFGGWQEWPEQYF.

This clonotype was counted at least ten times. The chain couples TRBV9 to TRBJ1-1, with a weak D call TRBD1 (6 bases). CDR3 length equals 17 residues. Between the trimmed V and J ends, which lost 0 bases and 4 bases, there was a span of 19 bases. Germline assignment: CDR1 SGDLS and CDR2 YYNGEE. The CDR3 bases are TGTGCCAGCAGCGTAGACATGTGGGGGCCTTATTCCACTGAAGCTTTCTTT. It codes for CASSVDMWGPYSTEAFF.

Here the CDR3 reads CASSLGHRDTYGYTF. CDR3 in DNA: TGCGCCAGCAGCTTGGGGCACCGGGACACCTATGGCTACACCTTC. This rearrangement joins TRBV5-1 to TRBJ1-2, with D possibly TRBD1 on 6 matching bases. Between the trimmed V and J ends, which lost 0 bases and 4 bases, there was a span of 13 bases. This CDR3 has 15 residues. From germline, CDR1 is SGHRS and CDR2 YFSETQ. The whole variable domain, filled in from reference TRBV5-1 and TRBJ1-2, reads KAGVTQTPRYLIKTRGQQVTLSCSPISGHRSVSWYQQTPGQGLQFLFEYFSETQRNKGNFPGRFSGRQFSNSRSEMNVSTLELGDSALYLCASSLGHRDTYGYTFGSGTRLTVV.

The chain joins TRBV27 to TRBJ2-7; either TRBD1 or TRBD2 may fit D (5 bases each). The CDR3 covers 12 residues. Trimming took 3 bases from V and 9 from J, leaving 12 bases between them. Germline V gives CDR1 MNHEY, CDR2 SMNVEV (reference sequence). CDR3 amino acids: CASSFVGATQYF. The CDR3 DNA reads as TGTGCCAGCAGTTTTGTCGGGGCGACGCAGTACTTC.